This TCR beta chain stems from a study of blood T cell repertoires in COVID-19. Assay used: immunoSEQ multiplex PCR; TCRdb lists only in-frame clones, some missing. The sample gives about 190,000 clones, about four fifths of which show up once; more than 2.5% is in the top ten. The germline V gene has CDR1 SNHLY and CDR2 FYNNEI. CDR3 size: 14 residues. J lost 5 bases, V lost 11 bases, and 9 bases had no gene match. The clonotype comes from a woman under 40 who had recovered from COVID-19. The gene calls are TRBV2 and TRBJ2-1; 10 bases fit TRBD2. Sequencing was done on a sample of PBMCs or T cells enriched from blood (not recorded which). In DNA, the CDR3 is TGTGCCGGGAAGGAACTAGCGGGAAACAATGAGCAGTTCTTC. The encoded protein is CAGKELAGNNEQFF.